What follows is one TCR beta chain and its context. Its antigen is currently unknown. The PCR made use of 60 Vbeta and 13 Jbeta primers. In the authors' workflow: The count from a later analysis was 60 million to 85 million unique TCR beta chains, some 11 million of them shared. TCRdb keeps only in-frame clones here, not all; method: immunoSEQ multiplex PCR. V and J calls and clone size are given by that table; D and trimming were obtained from the DNA. The sample records 140,000 or so clones, approximately 80% being singletons. This specimen belongs to a study of cytomegalovirus exposure and HLA in healthy donors. In the study overall: Unique TCRs numbering around 85 million, obtained from HLA-typed donors, made up an early data release.

Study-wide results and caveats: Common viral pathogens seemed to be connected with several of the most significant clusters, according to a later analysis. Researchers counted 164 TCR beta chains as cytomegalovirus-associated.

Per germline, CDR1 MNHEY and CDR2 SMNVEV (reference sequence). The V gene lost 8 bases and the J gene lost 10 bases, with 17 bases spanning the gap. The CDR3 consists of 12 residues. The V and J genes are TRBV27 and TRBJ1-2; tentatively, D is TRBD1 (6 bases). The TCR was taken from a woman aged 55-70 years in good health and CMV-seropositive. The specimen was PBMCs. The CDR3 sequence is CASGTRQEAYTF. CDR3 nucleotides: TGTGCCAGCGGGACCCGACAGGAAGCCTACACCTTC.